This T cell receptor (beta chain) derives from a study of shared T cell receptors in the human thymus. The table came from immunoSEQ multiplex PCR; TCRdb's copy has only in-frame clones and leaves some out. The data show around 730,000 clones, 80% to 90% seen once. CDR1 is MNHEY, CDR2 SVGAGI, per germline. The CDR3 length is 13 residues. V lost 10 bases to trimming and J lost 7 bases; unmatched junction nucleotides: 12. The same sample was also used in a study of human thymus T cells. As reported in that work: Donors were healthy Finnish infants having corrective surgery for congenital heart defects. Resections that were taken during corrective heart surgery supplied the thymus tissue. Both thymic and peripheral blood repertoires showed apparently biased V and J usage. Related research has reported that thymic repertoires overlap highly among unrelated individuals.

This TCR was recovered from a girl younger than two with a congenital heart defect. The chain links TRBV6-5 to TRBJ1-1; 7 nucleotides align to TRBD1. What was sequenced was thymocytes. CDR3: CATENRGLNEAFF. CDR3 nucleotide sequence: TGTGCCACCGAAAACAGGGGCCTTAATGAAGCTTTCTTT.